This entry is about one TCR beta chain. The data stem from a study of control samples from healthy donors and cancer patients. The table came from immunoSEQ multiplex PCR; TCRdb's copy has only in-frame clones and leaves some out. The sample has roughly 100,000 clones; around 89% are singletons. Sequences were obtained from PBMCs. The sequence came from a man aged 55-75 years with lung cancer.

CDR3 nucleotide sequence: TGTGCCAGCAGCCTCCGGCCTGTTGAAGCTTTCTTT. This sequence encodes CASSLRPVEAFF. The J gene is TRBJ1-1, the V gene TRBV13; D uncertain. V lost 5 bases to trimming and J lost 7 bases, with 11 bases between them. The CDR3 sequence is 12 residues long. Germline V CDR1 and CDR2: PRHDT, FYEKMQ (reference sequence). Supplemented by reference TRBV13 and TRBJ1-1, the full variable domain reads AAGVIQSPRHLIKEKRETATLKCYPIPRHDTVYWYQQGPGQDPQFLISFYEKMQSDKGSIPDRFSAQQFSDYHSELNMSSLELGDSALYFCASSLRPVEAFFGQGTRLTVV.